This T cell receptor (beta chain) was obtained from a study of liver allograft versus peripheral blood T cells. Across the study: T cell receptor repertoires in transplanted livers were compared with those in recipients' peripheral blood.

TCRdb re-analysed the reads in MiXCR, keeping a single row per CDR3 protein. Of 3,000 to 4,500 distinct CDR3 sequences listed, 16% are singletons. V dropped 7 bases and J dropped 1; count of bases not matched to a gene: 6. The length of the CDR3 is 14 residues. Germline lookup yields CDR1 MNHNY and CDR2 SVGAGI (reference sequence). Ten or more counts support this clonotype. Antigen specificity is unknown. Regarding the study as a whole: The authors reported that T cell receptor repertoires inside liver allografts differed from those in peripheral blood.

The rearrangement joins TRBV6-6 to TRBJ1-1; TRBD1 agrees at 7 bases. The sequence was collected from a human patient who had a liver transplant. The graft donor may have given rise to some T cells. CDR3 coding DNA: TGTGCCAGCACGATAGGGACAGCGAACACTGAAGCTTTCTTT. The encoded protein is CASTIGTANTEAFF.